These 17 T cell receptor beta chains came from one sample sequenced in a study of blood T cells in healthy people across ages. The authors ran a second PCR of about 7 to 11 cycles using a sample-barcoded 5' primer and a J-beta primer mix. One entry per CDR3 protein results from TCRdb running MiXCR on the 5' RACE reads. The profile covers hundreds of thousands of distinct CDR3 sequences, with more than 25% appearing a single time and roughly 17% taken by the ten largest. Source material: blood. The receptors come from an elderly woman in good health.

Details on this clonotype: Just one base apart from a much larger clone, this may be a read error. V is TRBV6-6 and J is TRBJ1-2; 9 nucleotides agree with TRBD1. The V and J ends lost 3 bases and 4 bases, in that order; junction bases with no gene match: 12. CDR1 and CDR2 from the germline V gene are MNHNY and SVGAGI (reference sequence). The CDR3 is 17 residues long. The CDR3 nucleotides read TGTGCCAGCAGTTATACTTCCTTCGGACAGGGGAGCTATGGCTACACCTTC. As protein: CASSYTSFGQGSYGYTF.

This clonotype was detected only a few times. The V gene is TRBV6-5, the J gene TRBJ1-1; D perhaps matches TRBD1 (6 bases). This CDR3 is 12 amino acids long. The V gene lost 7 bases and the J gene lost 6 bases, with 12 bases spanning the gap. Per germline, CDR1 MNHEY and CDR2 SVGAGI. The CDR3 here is CASTRGGSEAFF. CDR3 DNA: TGTGCCAGCACCCGAGGGGGGTCTGAAGCTTTCTTT.

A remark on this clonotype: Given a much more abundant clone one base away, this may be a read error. CDR3 nucleotide sequence: TGTGCCAGCAGGAATAAGGACAGTCCGCCACTGTACGAGCAGGACTTC. It translates to CASRNKDSPPLYEQDF. The chain recombines TRBV6-5 with TRBJ2-4; TRBD1 is a possible D gene (6 bases). Germline V lookup: CDR1 MNHEY, CDR2 SVGAGI. There are 16 residues in the CDR3.

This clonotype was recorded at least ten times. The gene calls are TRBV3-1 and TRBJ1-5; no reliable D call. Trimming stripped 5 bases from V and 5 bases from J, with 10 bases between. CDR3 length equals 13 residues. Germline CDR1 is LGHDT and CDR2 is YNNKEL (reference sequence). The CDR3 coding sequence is TGTGCCAGCAGCTTTATGGATGATCAGCCCCAGCATTTT. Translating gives CASSFMDDQPQHF.

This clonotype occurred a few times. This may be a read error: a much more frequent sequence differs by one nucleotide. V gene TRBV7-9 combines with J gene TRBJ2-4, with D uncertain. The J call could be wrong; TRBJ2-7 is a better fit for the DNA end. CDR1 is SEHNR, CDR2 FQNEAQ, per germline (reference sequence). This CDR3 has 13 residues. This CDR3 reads CAGSFAGSYEQYF. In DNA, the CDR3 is TGTGCCGGCAGCTTCGCAGGATCCTACGAGCAGTACTTC.

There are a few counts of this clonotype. The CDR3 region has the DNA TGCAGTGCTAGAGATATAGGAGGGGGGGCCTACAATGAGCAGTTCTTC. It is translated as CSARDIGGGAYNEQFF. The rearrangement uses TRBV20-1 and TRBJ2-1, with D perhaps matching TRBD2 (7 bases). This CDR3 contains 16 residues. Trimming took off 0 bases at V and 2 bases at J, with 14 bases between the two ends. Germline V gene lookup returns CDR1 DFQATT and CDR2 SNEGSKA (reference sequence).

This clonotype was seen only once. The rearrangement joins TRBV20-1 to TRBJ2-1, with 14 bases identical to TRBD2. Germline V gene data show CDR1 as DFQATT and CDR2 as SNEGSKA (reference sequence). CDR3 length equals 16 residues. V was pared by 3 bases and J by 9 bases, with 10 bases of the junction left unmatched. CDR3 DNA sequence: TGCAGTGCTAGCCAAACGGGACTAGCGGGAGTTCCTGAGCAGTTCTTC. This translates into CSASQTGLAGVPEQFF.

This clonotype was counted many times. The chain's CDR3 is CASSPTGGQYNEQFF. CDR3 bases: TGCGCCAGCAGCCCGACAGGGGGACAGTACAATGAGCAGTTCTTC. The V and J genes are TRBV4-3 and TRBJ2-1; 9 nucleotides match TRBD1. Germline loops: CDR1 LGHNA, CDR2 YSLEER. V shed 4 bases and J 4 bases; nucleotides not matched to a gene: 5. The CDR3 length is 15 residues.

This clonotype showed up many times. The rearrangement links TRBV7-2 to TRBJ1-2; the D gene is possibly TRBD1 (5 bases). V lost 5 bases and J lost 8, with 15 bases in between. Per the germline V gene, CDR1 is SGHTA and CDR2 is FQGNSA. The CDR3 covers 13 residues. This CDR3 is CASSRGAGEGYTF. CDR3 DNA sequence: TGTGCCAGCAGCCGAGGGGCAGGCGAAGGCTACACCTTC. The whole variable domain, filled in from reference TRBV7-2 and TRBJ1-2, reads GAGVSQSPSNKVTEKGKDVELRCDPISGHTALYWYRQSLGQGLEFLIYFQGNSAPDKSGLPSDRFSAERTGGSVSTLTIQRTQQEDSAVYLCASSRGAGEGYTFGSGTRLTVV.

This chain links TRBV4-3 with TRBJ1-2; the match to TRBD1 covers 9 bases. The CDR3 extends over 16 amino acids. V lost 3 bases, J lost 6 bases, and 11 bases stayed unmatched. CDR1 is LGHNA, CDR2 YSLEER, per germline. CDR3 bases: TGCGCCAGCAGCCATGCGCCGGGACAGGGTGGAGATGGCTACACCTTC. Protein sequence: CASSHAPGQGGDGYTF.

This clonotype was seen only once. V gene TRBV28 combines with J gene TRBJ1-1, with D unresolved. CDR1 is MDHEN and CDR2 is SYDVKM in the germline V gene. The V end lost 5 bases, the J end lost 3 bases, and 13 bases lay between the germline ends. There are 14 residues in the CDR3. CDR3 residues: CASSPPDVHTEAFF. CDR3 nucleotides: TGTGCCAGCAGTCCCCCGGACGTTCACACTGAAGCTTTCTTT.

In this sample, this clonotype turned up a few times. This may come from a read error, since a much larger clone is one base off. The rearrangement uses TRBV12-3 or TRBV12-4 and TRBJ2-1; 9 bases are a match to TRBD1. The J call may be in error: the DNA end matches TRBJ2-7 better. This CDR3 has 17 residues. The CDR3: CASSKRTGGSSYNEQYF. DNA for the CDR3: TGTGCCAGCAGTAAACGAACAGGGGGCAGCTCCTACAATGAGCAGTACTTC.

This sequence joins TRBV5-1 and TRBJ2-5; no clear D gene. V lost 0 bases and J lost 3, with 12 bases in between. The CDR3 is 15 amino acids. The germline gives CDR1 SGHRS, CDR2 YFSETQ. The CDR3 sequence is CASSLDHPGKETQYF. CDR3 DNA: TGCGCCAGCAGCTTGGACCACCCCGGTAAAGAGACCCAGTACTTC.

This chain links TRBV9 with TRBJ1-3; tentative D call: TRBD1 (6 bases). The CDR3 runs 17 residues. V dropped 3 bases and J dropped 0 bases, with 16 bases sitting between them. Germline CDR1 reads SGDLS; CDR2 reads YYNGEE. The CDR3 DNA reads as TGTGCCAGCAGCGCAGTTCCGGGGGGCTCCTCTGGAAACACCATATATTTT. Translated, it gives CASSAVPGGSSGNTIYF.

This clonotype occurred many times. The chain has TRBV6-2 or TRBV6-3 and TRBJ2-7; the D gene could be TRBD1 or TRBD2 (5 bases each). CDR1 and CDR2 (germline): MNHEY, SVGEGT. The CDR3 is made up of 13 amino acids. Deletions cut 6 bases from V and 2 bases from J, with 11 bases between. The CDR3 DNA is TGTGCCAGCAGAGGGACCGCCGCCTACGAGCAGTACTTC. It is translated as CASRGTAAYEQYF.

The CDR3 here is CASSVTGTNEKLFF. The CDR3 DNA is TGTGCCAGCAGCGTTACGGGGACAAACGAAAAACTGTTTTTT. The chain couples TRBV9 to TRBJ1-4; a weak D match, TRBD1 (6 bases). CDR1 and CDR2 from the germline V gene are SGDLS and YYNGEE. V was trimmed by 2 bases and J by 8 bases, leaving 13 bases between them. The CDR3 covers 14 residues.

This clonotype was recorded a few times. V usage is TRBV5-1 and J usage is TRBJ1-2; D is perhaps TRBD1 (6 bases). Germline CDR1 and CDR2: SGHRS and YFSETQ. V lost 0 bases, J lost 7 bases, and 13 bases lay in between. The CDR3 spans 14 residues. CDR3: CASSLGTGIGGYTF. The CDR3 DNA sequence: TGCGCCAGCAGCTTGGGAACAGGGATTGGTGGCTACACCTTC.